This T cell receptor beta chain was retrieved from a study of cytomegalovirus exposure and HLA in healthy donors. Losses at the gene ends were 0 bases for V and 5 bases for J; bases not matched to a gene: 7. The germline CDR1 and CDR2 sequences are SGHTA and FQGTGA. There are 17 residues in the CDR3. Both 60 Vbeta primers and 13 Jbeta primers went into the PCR. Assay used: immunoSEQ multiplex PCR; TCRdb lists only in-frame clones, some missing. The table records 100,000 to 120,000 clones, about 83% of them present only once. Among the donors, all were healthy bone marrow donors. Sequenced input: PBMCs. The gene calls are TRBV7-3 and TRBJ2-2, with TRBD2 matching over 9 bases. This receptor was taken from a man in his late teens or twenties in good health and CMV-seronegative. CDR3 in amino acids: CASSLTTAGGVTGELFF. The DNA for the CDR3 is TGTGCCAGCAGCTTAACTACGGCGGGAGGGGTTACCGGGGAGCTGTTTTTT.